What follows are 31 T cell receptor beta chains derived from one specimen sequenced in a study of blood T cell repertoires in COVID-19. TCRdb keeps only in-frame clones here, not all; method: immunoSEQ multiplex PCR. The sample yields approximately 120,000 clones, 81% seen once. Sequencing was performed on peripheral blood. The receptors were gathered from a man aged 25 to 40 with COVID-19, enrolled during active disease.

J is TRBJ2-3 and V is TRBV11-3; 9 nucleotides match TRBD2. The length of the CDR3 is 16 residues. From germline, CDR1 is SGHNT and CDR2 YENEEA. J was trimmed by 5 bases and V by 3 bases; bases with no gene match: 9. CDR3 region: CASSFRAGGPVDTQYF. CDR3 in DNA: TGTGCCAGCAGCTTCCGGGCGGGAGGGCCAGTAGATACGCAGTATTTT.

The V and J genes are TRBV4-2 and TRBJ2-4; 9 nucleotides agree with TRBD2. After removal of 6 bases from V and 5 bases from J, the junction contained 8 bases not matched to a gene. CDR1 LGHNA and CDR2 YNFKEQ come from the germline V gene. The CDR3 is 15 amino acids. The DNA for the CDR3 is TGTGCCAGCAGTCCACCCGGGACTAGCCAAAACATTCAGTACTTC. Translating it yields CASSPPGTSQNIQYF.

The chain employs TRBV12-5 and TRBJ1-2; D call uncertain. The CDR3 is made up of 14 amino acids. The germline V gene has CDR1 LGHNT and CDR2 FRNRAP. The V end lost 5 bases, the J end lost 3 bases, and 13 bases lay between the germline ends. This CDR3 is CASGRQAEDYGYTF. DNA of the CDR3: TGTGCTAGTGGTAGGCAGGCTGAAGACTATGGCTACACCTTC.

The chain joins TRBV30 to TRBJ2-7; D perhaps matches TRBD1 (5 bases). Germline V gene data show CDR1 as GTSNPN and CDR2 as SVGIG (reference sequence). This CDR3 is built from 13 residues. Trimming left V 8 bases short and J 4 bases short, with 18 bases between. CDR3 region: CALDRARGYEQYF. CDR3 DNA: TGTGCCCTGGATAGGGCTAGGGGATACGAGCAGTACTTC.

In this sample, this clone turned up a few times. The V gene is TRBV29-1, the J gene TRBJ2-6, with D unresolved. Per the germline V gene, CDR1 is SQVTM and CDR2 is ANQGSEA. The V gene lost 4 bases and the J gene lost 0 bases, with 7 bases spanning the gap. CDR3 length equals 14 residues. The CDR3 DNA follows: TGCAGCGTTGTTGTCGGCTCTGGGGCCAACGTCCTGACTTTC. The encoded protein is CSVVVGSGANVLTF.

The J gene is TRBJ2-2, the V gene TRBV9; TRBD2 is a possible D gene (6 bases). The V gene lost 4 bases and the J gene lost 5 bases, with 12 bases spanning the gap. The CDR3 is 14 residues long. In germline, CDR1 is SGDLS, CDR2 YYNGEE. The CDR3 DNA sequence: TGTGCCAGCAGCTACGAGGAGGGTACCGGGGAGCTGTTTTTT. Translation gives CASSYEEGTGELFF.

This sequence joins TRBV6-5 and TRBJ1-3; D call uncertain. The CDR3 covers 14 residues. Germline assignment: CDR1 MNHEY and CDR2 SVGAGI. V gave up 6 bases and J gave up 0 bases, with 9 bases separating them. The CDR3 is CASRTAFSGNTIYF. CDR3 nucleotides: TGTGCCAGCAGAACAGCCTTCTCTGGAAACACCATATATTTT.

This chain joins TRBV5-1 and TRBJ2-5; 10 nucleotides match TRBD1. Trimming cost V 3 bases and J 6 bases; bases outside gene matches: 5. CDR3 size: 14 residues. CDR1 and CDR2 (germline): SGHRS, YFSETQ. The CDR3 nucleotides read TGCGCCAGCAGCTCTCCGGACAGGGGGAAGACCCAGTACTTC. Translating it yields CASSSPDRGKTQYF.

V and J are TRBV4-3 and TRBJ2-7; weak D call: TRBD1 (5 bases). Trimming took 1 base from V and 5 from J, leaving 18 bases between them. The CDR3 length is 16 residues. The germline CDR1 and CDR2 sequences are LGHNA and YSLEER. In DNA form, the CDR3 reads TGCGCCAGCAGCCAAGCCGACCAGGGTAAAGGACACGAGCAGTACTTC. Translating it yields CASSQADQGKGHEQYF.

For this clone: One end of the junction varies from germline; a read error may be responsible. Other DNA sequences in this sample translate to the same CDR3. The rearrangement joins TRBV2 to TRBJ1-6; the D gene is possibly TRBD1 (6 bases). Germline-derived CDR1 and CDR2 are SNHLY and FYNNEI. The CDR3 runs 16 residues. The CDR3 spells CASSDGRGRPNSPLHF. As DNA, the CDR3 is TGTGCTAGCAGTGACGGCAGGGGACGCCCTAATTCACCCCTCCACTTT.

This chain joins TRBV9 and TRBJ2-2, with 11 bases identical to TRBD2. The CDR3 is made up of 17 amino acids. The junction had 10 bases not matched to a gene; V was cut back by 4 bases and J by 5 bases. Germline values: CDR1 SGDLS, CDR2 YYNGEE. In DNA, the CDR3 is TGTGCCAGCAGCTCCGGGACTAGCGGTCCTTTAACCGGGGAGCTGTTTTTT. Translating it yields CASSSGTSGPLTGELFF.

V and J are TRBV7-8 and TRBJ1-3, with D unresolved. Trimming removed 5 bases at V and 0 bases at J, with 14 bases between. Germline V CDR1 and CDR2: SGHVS, FQNEAQ. This CDR3 is 16 amino acids long. CDR3: CASSPRDPLSGNTIYF. In DNA, the CDR3 is TGTGCCAGCAGCCCCCGGGATCCCCTCTCTGGAAACACCATATATTTT.

In its sample, this clone was seen a few times. The V call is TRBV28, the J call TRBJ1-2; D might be TRBD1 (5 bases). This CDR3 contains 15 residues. CDR1 and CDR2 (germline): MDHEN, SYDVKM. Trimming cost V 6 bases and J 4 bases, with 18 bases left between them. CDR3 nucleotide sequence: TGTGCCAGCAGCCTAGACGACAGTTCCGGCTATGGCTACACCTTC. The encoded protein is CASSLDDSSGYGYTF.

This clone was recorded once. The V gene is TRBV7-2, the J gene TRBJ1-6; D might be TRBD1 (5 bases). This CDR3 has 16 residues. V was trimmed by 5 bases and J by 3 bases, leaving 14 bases between them. Germline V gives CDR1 SGHTA, CDR2 FQGNSA. The CDR3 DNA follows: TGTGCCAGCAGCCTTGACAGCCGCTTCTATAATTCACCCCTCCACTTT. Protein: CASSLDSRFYNSPLHF.

This rearrangement joins TRBV18 to TRBJ2-7; 7 bases fit TRBD1. J gave up 7 bases and V 3 bases, and 12 bases lay outside the gene matches. There are 15 residues in the CDR3. CDR1 is KGHSH, CDR2 LQKENI, per germline. CDR3 loop: CASSPTGQQSTEQYF. The CDR3 nucleotides read TGTGCCAGCTCACCCACGGGACAGCAGTCTACGGAGCAGTACTTC. Together with reference TRBV18 and TRBJ2-7, the CDR3 gives the full variable domain: NAGVMQNPRHLVRRRGQEARLRCSPMKGHSHVYWYRQLPEEGLKFMVYLQKENIIDESGMPKERFSAEFPKEGPSILRIQQVVRGDSAAYFCASSPTGQQSTEQYFGPGTRLTVT.

The V gene is TRBV29-1, the J gene TRBJ2-4; TRBD1 is a possible D gene (5 bases). This CDR3 has 11 residues. V was cut by 7 bases and J by 8 bases, with 12 bases left in between. Germline loops: CDR1 SQVTM, CDR2 ANQGSEA. The CDR3, as DNA: TGCAGCGGCAGGACAAACCACATTCAGTACTTC. Amino acid sequence: CSGRTNHIQYF.

The CDR3 region is CASSYSPRESTDTQYF. For the CDR3, the DNA is TGTGCCAGCAGTTACTCGCCGCGGGAGAGCACAGATACGCAGTATTTT. The chain links TRBV6-5 to TRBJ2-3; the match to TRBD2 covers 7 bases. The CDR3 is 16 amino acids. Germline V gives CDR1 MNHEY, CDR2 SVGAGI. J gave up 0 bases and V 0 bases, and 3 bases lay outside the gene matches.

As to this clone: At one of its ends the junction is not consistent with the germline gene, which may arise from a read error. The gene calls are TRBV5-4 and TRBJ1-6, with 11 bases identical to TRBD1. There are 16 residues in the CDR3. The germline V gene has CDR1 SGHNT and CDR2 YYREEE (reference sequence). The CDR3 is CASSFTSGTGGAPTAF. The CDR3 nucleotides read TGTGCCAGCAGCTTTACCTCCGGGACAGGGGGTGCCCCGACCGCCTTT.

In its sample, this clone was seen many times. The V and J genes are TRBV6-4 and TRBJ2-3, with TRBD1 matching over 12 bases. Germline V gene lookup returns CDR1 MRHNA and CDR2 SNTAGT. The CDR3 contains 16 residues. Trimming cost V 3 bases and J 4 bases; bases outside gene matches: 5. The CDR3 DNA reads TGTGCCAGCAGTGAAACGGGGACAGGGGGCGCAGATACGCAGTATTTT. Translating it yields CASSETGTGGADTQYF.

The gene calls are TRBV7-8 and TRBJ2-3, with D perhaps matching TRBD2 (6 bases). Germline loops: CDR1 SGHVS, CDR2 FQNEAQ. The CDR3 consists of 17 residues. V lost 5 bases, J lost 2 bases, and 20 bases lay in between. This CDR3 is CASSAGLGRGNTDTQYF. CDR3 nucleotide sequence: TGTGCCAGCAGCGCTGGCTTGGGGCGGGGAAACACAGATACGCAGTATTTT.

The chain couples TRBV4-2 to TRBJ2-1, with TRBD2 matching 13 bases. The CDR3 spans 16 residues. The germline V gene has CDR1 LGHNA and CDR2 YNFKEQ. V trimming: 1 base; J trimming: 5 bases; junction bases outside the gene matches: 2. CDR3 sequence (DNA): TGTGCCAGCAGCCAAGCCGGGACTAGCGGGAACAATGAGCAGTTCTTC. Amino acids: CASSQAGTSGNNEQFF.

The chain employs TRBV7-6 and TRBJ2-5, with 9 bases lining up with TRBD2. Germline CDR1 is SGHVS and CDR2 is FNYEAQ. V shed 4 bases, J shed 1 base, and the junction held 4 bases outside the gene matches. The CDR3 is 15 residues long. The CDR3 is CASSSETSGQETQYF. The CDR3 DNA reads TGTGCCAGCAGCTCGGAGACTAGCGGCCAAGAGACCCAGTACTTC.

The genes are TRBV27 and TRBJ2-1, with D perhaps TRBD2 (7 bases). Germline V gene sequence: CDR1 MNHEY, CDR2 SMNVEV (reference sequence). There are 15 residues in the CDR3. V lost 5 bases and J 14 bases, leaving 25 bases between the germline ends. This CDR3 reads CASSRNVGGRENKFF. CDR3 in DNA: TGTGCCAGCAGTCGAAACGTTGGGGGGCGGGAGAATAAGTTCTTC.

This clone came up a few times. V usage is TRBV28 and J usage is TRBJ1-5, with 10 bases fitting TRBD1. In germline, CDR1 is MDHEN, CDR2 SYDVKM. The CDR3 has 13 amino acids. Losses at the gene ends were 6 bases for V and 11 bases for J; bases not matched to a gene: 7. In DNA form, the CDR3 reads TGTGCCAGCAGCATACGACAGGGGGCGACCCAGCATTTT. It encodes CASSIRQGATQHF.

This clone was counted a single time. This chain joins TRBV5-4 and TRBJ2-1; TRBD1 might be the D (6 bases). Trimming removed 4 bases at V and 5 bases at J, with 10 bases between. Germline values: CDR1 SGHNT, CDR2 YYREEE (reference sequence). CDR3 length: 13 residues. CDR3: CASSQDSNNEQFF. CDR3 nucleotide sequence: TGTGCCAGCAGCCAGGACAGCAACAATGAGCAGTTCTTC.

The chain carries TRBV28 and TRBJ1-1; tentative D call: TRBD1 (6 bases). This CDR3 has 12 amino acids. The V end lost 7 bases, the J end lost 4 bases, and 10 bases lay between the germline ends. The germline V gene has CDR1 MDHEN and CDR2 SYDVKM. The chain's CDR3 is CASTIGGTEAFF. The CDR3 nucleotides read TGTGCCAGCACCATAGGGGGCACTGAAGCTTTCTTT.

The chain has TRBV6-1 and TRBJ2-7, with 8 bases fitting TRBD2. V was pared by 1 base and J by 4 bases, with 3 bases of the junction left unmatched. The CDR3 runs to 14 residues. Germline V gene sequence: CDR1 MNHNS, CDR2 SASEGT. The CDR3 coding sequence is TGTGCCAGCAGTGAAGGGCTAGCGGGTTACGAGCAGTACTTC. Translation: CASSEGLAGYEQYF.

This chain connects TRBV9 to TRBJ2-2; the D gene is possibly TRBD2 (5 bases). Germline assignment: CDR1 SGDLS and CDR2 YYNGEE. V lost 4 bases to trimming and J lost 7 bases, with 17 bases between them. CDR3 length: 15 residues. The CDR3 nucleotides read TGTGCCAGCAGCCCGACCCGGGGAGCGAGCGGGGAGCTGTTTTTT. Amino acids: CASSPTRGASGELFF.

This sequence joins TRBV27 and TRBJ1-1, with 11 bases lining up with TRBD1. This CDR3 has 18 residues. Germline V gene lookup returns CDR1 MNHEY and CDR2 SMNVEV (reference sequence). Trimming took 6 bases from V and 1 from J; bases not matched to a gene: 13. CDR3 residues: CASRPLGQGARGNTEAFF. The CDR3 DNA reads as TGTGCCAGCAGACCACTAGGACAGGGGGCGCGGGGGAACACTGAAGCTTTCTTT.

The V gene is TRBV6-5, the J gene TRBJ2-3; D is possibly TRBD2 (5 bases). Germline-derived CDR1 and CDR2 are MNHEY and SVGAGI. This CDR3 has 14 amino acids. The ends were cut back, 9 bases at V and 2 bases at J, with 15 bases in the middle. The CDR3 region is CASSTVRVTDTQYF. In nucleotides, the CDR3 is TGTGCCAGTTCGACTGTGCGGGTCACAGATACGCAGTATTTT.

The table lists this clone with a few counts. This chain links TRBV7-2 with TRBJ1-2, with TRBD1 matching over 8 bases. Germline lookup yields CDR1 SGHTA and CDR2 FQGNSA. Germline trimming cut 5 bases from V and 5 bases from J; bases unmatched to any gene: 10. CDR3 size: 15 residues. For the CDR3, the DNA is TGTGCCAGCAGCATAGGACAGGGTGGGACTTATGGCTACACCTTC. Residues: CASSIGQGGTYGYTF.